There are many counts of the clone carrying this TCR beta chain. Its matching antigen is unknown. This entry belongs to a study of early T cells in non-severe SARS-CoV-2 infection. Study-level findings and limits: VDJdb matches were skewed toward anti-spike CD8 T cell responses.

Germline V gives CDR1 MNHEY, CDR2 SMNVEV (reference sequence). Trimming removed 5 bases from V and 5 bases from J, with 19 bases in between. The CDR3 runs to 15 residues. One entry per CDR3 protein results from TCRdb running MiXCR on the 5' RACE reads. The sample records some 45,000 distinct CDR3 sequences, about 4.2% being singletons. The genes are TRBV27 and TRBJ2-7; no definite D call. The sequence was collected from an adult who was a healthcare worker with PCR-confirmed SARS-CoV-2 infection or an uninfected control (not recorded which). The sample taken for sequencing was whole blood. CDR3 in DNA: TGTGCCAGCAGTCCCCGCAGCCAGCTCATACACGAGCAGTACTTC. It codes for CASSPRSQLIHEQYF.